This T cell receptor (beta chain) was recovered during a study of OX40 agonist ivuxolimab in advanced cancers. Regarding the complete study: The costimulatory receptor OX40 (CD134) was targeted by ivuxolimab, a fully human IgG2 agonistic monoclonal antibody. Intravenous ivuxolimab was administered to patients every 2 weeks at six dose levels: 0.01, 0.1, 0.3, 1.5, 3 and 10 mg/kg. Of the roughly 54 patients in dose escalation, around 19 had hepatocellular carcinoma, some 15 had melanoma, 9 had renal cell carcinoma and 9 had head and neck cancer. In the dose-escalation cohort, around four fifths of patients were male, and the mean age was roughly 56 years with a range of roughly 20 to 85. Patients were allowed to have had prior anti-PD-1, anti-PD-L1 or anti-CTLA-4 therapy, and around two fifths of the dose-escalation patients had been treated with checkpoint inhibitors. Partial responses occurred in three dose-escalation patients: two with cutaneous melanoma and one with hepatocellular carcinoma. The purpose of peripheral TCRbeta sequencing was to test whether ivuxolimab changed TCR sequence diversity and led to clonal T-cell expansion. The paper covers the monotherapy dose-escalation part of the phase I ivuxolimab trial, which included N of about 51 patients. Broader findings and caveats from the paper: In partial responders in the 0.1-3.0 mg/kg groups, normalized peripheral clonal expansion was found to be among the lowest, especially among CD8+ T cells. Low levels of normalized T-cell clonal expansion were also shown by some nonresponding patients. After ivuxolimab, expanded clones were on average more numerous among CD8+ T cells than among CD4+ T cells. At doses from 0.1 to 3.0 mg/kg, clonal expansion was seen in both CD4+ and CD8+ blood T cells between baseline and week 6. Antigen specificity was not determined for the clonally expanded peripheral T cells.

Details on this clone: This clone's antigen is unknown. It has no much larger one-base neighbor in the sample; base qualities were not kept.

The V and J ends are trimmed by 2 bases and 0 bases, leaving 11 bases between them. Based on the germline V gene (reference sequence), the CDR1 and CDR2 sequences are LNHDA and SQIVND. The CDR3, from cysteine to phenylalanine, totals 15 residues. Kept here is only the CDR3 DNA, which spans 45 bases and is read in frame from base 1. Patients with a history of autoimmune disease or receiving systemic immunosuppression were excluded from the trial. Peripheral blood for TCR sequencing was collected from all dose cohorts at baseline, on cycle 4 day 1, and on cycle 7 day 1. Samples were obtained from an open-label, multicenter, first-in-human phase I dose-escalation trial of ivuxolimab. Adults with locally advanced or metastatic melanoma, renal cell carcinoma, hepatocellular carcinoma or head and neck squamous cell carcinoma were enrolled in the trial. Before TCR sequencing, CD4+ T cells and CD8+ T cells from peripheral blood were sorted into separate populations.

Genomic DNA was isolated from the sorted cells so that the TCRbeta CDR3 region could be sequenced. TCRbeta CDR3 regions were sequenced using the immunoSEQ Assay. TCRdb provides this immuneACCESS table in a form limited to in-frame rearrangements. Some clones are lacking; in checked studies, under half of them reflect an unresolved V gene, and why the rest are absent is not known. Here the sample has 55,000 to 80,000 clones; roughly 83% occur a single time. Clones ranked in the top ten supply approximately 7.2% of the sample. This receptor was obtained from an adult with an advanced solid tumor such as melanoma, head and neck, liver or kidney cancer. Sample: CD4+ or CD8+ T cells sorted from blood, taken in a trial of the OX40 agonist ivuxolimab. Rearrangement joined TRBV19 to TRBJ2-7, with no confident D gene call. In nucleotides, the sequence is TGTGCCAGTAGTATAATCGGTTCTCCCTCCTACGAGCAGTACTTC. This is translated as CASSIIGSPSYEQYF. Reference TRBV19 and TRBJ2-7 genes cover what lies past the CDR3, so the full variable domain is DGGITQSPKYLFRKEGQNVTLSCEQNLNHDAMYWYRQDPGQGLRLIYYSQIVNDFQKGDIAEGYSVSREKKESFPLTVTSAQKNPTAFYLCASSIIGSPSYEQYFGPGTRLTVT.